This entry describes one TCR beta chain. Its antigen remains unidentified. The sample originates from a study of T-cell memory formation after mild COVID-19. The wider study: Across donors, TCR clusters were largely donor specific. Broader study findings: Clones that got smaller from day 15 to 85 had even CD4/CD8, while clones growing later tipped toward CD4+. Among CD4+ contracting clones, most were CM and EM, and CD8+ ones EMRA.

After 5'RACE with constant-segment primers, TCR alpha and TCR beta cDNA libraries carrying sample barcodes and UMIs were obtained. TCRdb reprocessed the 5' RACE reads with MiXCR, giving one entry per CDR3 protein. This sample has about 560,000 distinct CDR3 sequences; 15% to 20% occur once, and the top ten carry about 8.6%. CDR1 and CDR2 from the germline V gene are KGHSH and LQKENI. The V gene end was trimmed by 2 bases and the J gene end by 5 bases; junction bases not matched to a gene: 12. The CDR3 contains 17 residues. Sequencing was done on a sample of PBMCs or a T cell subset sorted from them (not recorded which). This TCR was recovered from an adult woman who had mild COVID-19 (a few samples of this study predate the infection). Cell type and time point are not known. The V gene is TRBV18, the J gene TRBJ1-1; 9 bases fit TRBD1. CDR3 DNA: TGTGCCAGCTCACCAAGGGGACAGGGTGGGGTAAAAACTGAAGCTTTCTTT. This sequence encodes CASSPRGQGGVKTEAFF. Using reference TRBV18 and TRBJ1-1 for the parts outside the CDR3, the full variable domain is NAGVMQNPRHLVRRRGQEARLRCSPMKGHSHVYWYRQLPEEGLKFMVYLQKENIIDESGMPKERFSAEFPKEGPSILRIQQVVRGDSAAYFCASSPRGQGGVKTEAFFGQGTRLTVV.